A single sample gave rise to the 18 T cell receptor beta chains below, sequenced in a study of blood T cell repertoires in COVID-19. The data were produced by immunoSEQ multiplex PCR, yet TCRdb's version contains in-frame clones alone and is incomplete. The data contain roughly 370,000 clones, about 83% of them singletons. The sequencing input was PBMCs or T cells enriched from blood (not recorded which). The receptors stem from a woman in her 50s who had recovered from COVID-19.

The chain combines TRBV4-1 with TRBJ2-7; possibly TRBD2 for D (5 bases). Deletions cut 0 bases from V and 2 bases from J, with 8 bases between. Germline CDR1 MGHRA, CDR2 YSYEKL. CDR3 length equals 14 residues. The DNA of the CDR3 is TGCGCCAGCAGCCAAGAGGGGAGAACCTACGAGCAGTACTTC. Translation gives CASSQEGRTYEQYF.

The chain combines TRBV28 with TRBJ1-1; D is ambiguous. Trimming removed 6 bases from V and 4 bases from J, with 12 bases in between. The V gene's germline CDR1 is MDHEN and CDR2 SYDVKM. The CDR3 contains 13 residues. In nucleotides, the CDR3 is TGTGCCAGCAGACAAGTAAAAAGCACTGAAGCTTTCTTT. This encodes CASRQVKSTEAFF. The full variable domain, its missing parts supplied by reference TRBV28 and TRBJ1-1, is DVKVTQSSRYLVKRTGEKVFLECVQDMDHENMFWYRQDPGLGLRLIYFSYDVKMKEKGDIPEGYSVSREKKERFSLILESASTNQTSMYLCASRQVKSTEAFFGQGTRLTVV.

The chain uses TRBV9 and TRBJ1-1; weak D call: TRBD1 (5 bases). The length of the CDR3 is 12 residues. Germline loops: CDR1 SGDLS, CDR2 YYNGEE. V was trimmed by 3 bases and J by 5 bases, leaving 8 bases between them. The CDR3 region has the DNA TGTGCCAGCAGCGACGGGGGGACTGAAGCTTTCTTT. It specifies CASSDGGTEAFF.

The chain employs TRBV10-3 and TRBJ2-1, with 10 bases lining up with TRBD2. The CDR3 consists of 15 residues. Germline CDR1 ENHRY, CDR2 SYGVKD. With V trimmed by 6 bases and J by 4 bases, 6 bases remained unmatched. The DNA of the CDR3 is TGTGCCATCAGAGAAGGACTAGCGGAATACAATGAGCAGTTCTTC. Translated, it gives CAIREGLAEYNEQFF.

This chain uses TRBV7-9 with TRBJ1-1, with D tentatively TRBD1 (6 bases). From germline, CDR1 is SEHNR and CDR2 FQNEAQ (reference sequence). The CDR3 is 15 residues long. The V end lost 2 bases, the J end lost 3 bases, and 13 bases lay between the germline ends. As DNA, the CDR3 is TGTGCCAGCAGCTTACGAGGGGGTTCGGACACTGAAGCTTTCTTT. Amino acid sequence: CASSLRGGSDTEAFF.

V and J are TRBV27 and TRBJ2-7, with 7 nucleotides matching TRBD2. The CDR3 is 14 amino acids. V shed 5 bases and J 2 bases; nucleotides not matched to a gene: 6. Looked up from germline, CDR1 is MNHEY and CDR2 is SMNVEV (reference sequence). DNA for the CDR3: TGTGCCAGCAGTCCCCGGGCGGGGGCCTACGAGCAGTACTTC. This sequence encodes CASSPRAGAYEQYF.

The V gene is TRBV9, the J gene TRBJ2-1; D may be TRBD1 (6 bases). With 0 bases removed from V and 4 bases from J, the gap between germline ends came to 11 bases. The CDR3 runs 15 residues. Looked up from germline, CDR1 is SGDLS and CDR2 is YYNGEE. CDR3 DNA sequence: TGTGCCAGCAGCGTAGGGGCAGGGGAGTACAATGAGCAGTTCTTC. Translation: CASSVGAGEYNEQFF.

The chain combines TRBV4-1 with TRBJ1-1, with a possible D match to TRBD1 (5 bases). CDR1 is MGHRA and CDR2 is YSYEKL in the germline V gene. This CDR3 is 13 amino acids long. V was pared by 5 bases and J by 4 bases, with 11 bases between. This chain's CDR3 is CASSSREVTEAFF. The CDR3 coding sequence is TGCGCCAGCAGCTCCAGGGAGGTCACTGAAGCTTTCTTT.

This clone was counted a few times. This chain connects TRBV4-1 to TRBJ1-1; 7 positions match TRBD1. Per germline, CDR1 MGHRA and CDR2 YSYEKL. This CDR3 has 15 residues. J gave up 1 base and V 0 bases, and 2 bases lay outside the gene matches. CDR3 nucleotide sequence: TGCGCCAGCAGCCAAGATCCAGGGGGGAACACTGAAGCTTTCTTT. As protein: CASSQDPGGNTEAFF.

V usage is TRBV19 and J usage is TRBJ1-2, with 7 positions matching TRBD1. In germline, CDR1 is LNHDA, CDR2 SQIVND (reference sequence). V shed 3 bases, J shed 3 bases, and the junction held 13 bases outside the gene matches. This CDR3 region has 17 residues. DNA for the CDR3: TGTGCCAGTAGTATGGGGGCAGGGGGAAGAAGAGACTATGGCTACACCTTC. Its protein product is CASSMGAGGRRDYGYTF.

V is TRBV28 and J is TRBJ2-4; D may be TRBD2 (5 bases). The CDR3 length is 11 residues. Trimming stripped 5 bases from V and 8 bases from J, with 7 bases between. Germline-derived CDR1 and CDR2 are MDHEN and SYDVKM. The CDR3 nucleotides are TGTGCCAGCAGTCGGGGTCACATTCAGTACTTC. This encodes CASSRGHIQYF.

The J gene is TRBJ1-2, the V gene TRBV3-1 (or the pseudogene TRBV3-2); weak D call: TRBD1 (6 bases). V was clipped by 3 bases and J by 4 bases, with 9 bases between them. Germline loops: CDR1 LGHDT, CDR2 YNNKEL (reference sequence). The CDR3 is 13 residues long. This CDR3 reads CASSQAGVYGYTF. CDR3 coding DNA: TGTGCCAGCAGCCAGGCAGGGGTCTATGGCTACACCTTC.

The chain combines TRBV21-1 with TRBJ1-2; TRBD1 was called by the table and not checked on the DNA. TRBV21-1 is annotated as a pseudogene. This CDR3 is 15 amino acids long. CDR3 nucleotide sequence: TGTGCCAGCAGCCTCGGGATGGGACAGGGCCATGGCTACACCTTC. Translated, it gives CASSLGMGQGHGYTF.

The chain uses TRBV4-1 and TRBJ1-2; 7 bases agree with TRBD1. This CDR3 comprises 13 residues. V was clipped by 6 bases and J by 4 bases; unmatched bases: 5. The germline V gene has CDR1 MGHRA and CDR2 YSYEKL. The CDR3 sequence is CASRGQTPYGYTF. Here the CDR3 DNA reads TGCGCCAGCAGGGGACAGACTCCCTATGGCTACACCTTC.

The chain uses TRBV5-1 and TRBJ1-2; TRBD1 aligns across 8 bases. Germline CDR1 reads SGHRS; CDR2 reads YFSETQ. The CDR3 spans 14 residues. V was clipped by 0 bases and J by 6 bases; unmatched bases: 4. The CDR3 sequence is CASSLEQGVNGYTF. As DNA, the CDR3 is TGCGCCAGCAGCTTGGAACAGGGGGTTAATGGCTACACCTTC. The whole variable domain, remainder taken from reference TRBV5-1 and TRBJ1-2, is KAGVTQTPRYLIKTRGQQVTLSCSPISGHRSVSWYQQTPGQGLQFLFEYFSETQRNKGNFPGRFSGRQFSNSRSEMNVSTLELGDSALYLCASSLEQGVNGYTFGSGTRLTVV.

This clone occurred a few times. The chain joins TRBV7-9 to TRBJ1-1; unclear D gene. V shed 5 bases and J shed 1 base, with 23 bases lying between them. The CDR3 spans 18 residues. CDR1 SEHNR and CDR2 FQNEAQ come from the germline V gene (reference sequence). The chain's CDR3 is CASSPRVLGRGKNTEAFF. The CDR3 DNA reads TGTGCCAGCAGCCCTAGGGTTCTTGGGCGGGGAAAGAACACTGAAGCTTTCTTT.

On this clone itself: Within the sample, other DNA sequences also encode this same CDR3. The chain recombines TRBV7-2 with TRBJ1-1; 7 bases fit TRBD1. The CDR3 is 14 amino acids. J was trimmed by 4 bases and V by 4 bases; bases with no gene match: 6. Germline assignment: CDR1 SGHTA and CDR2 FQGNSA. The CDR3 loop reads CASSSRQGGTEAFF. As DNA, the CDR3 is TGTGCCAGCAGCTCGAGACAGGGAGGCACTGAAGCTTTCTTT.

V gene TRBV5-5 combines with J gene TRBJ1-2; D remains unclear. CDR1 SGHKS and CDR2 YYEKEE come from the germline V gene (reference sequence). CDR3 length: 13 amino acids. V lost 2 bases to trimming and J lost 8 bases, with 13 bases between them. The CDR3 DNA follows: TGTGCCAGCAGCTTTTCGGGAGTCGAGGGCTACACCTTC. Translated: CASSFSGVEGYTF.